This T cell receptor (beta chain) derives from a study of cytomegalovirus exposure and HLA in healthy donors. Vbeta (60) and Jbeta (13) primers were used in the PCR. Sequenced by immunoSEQ multiplex PCR; TCRdb stores in-frame clones only, minus some. Of approximately 100,000 clones listed, 55% to 65% are singletons. The source material was PBMCs. The origin of this receptor is a man aged 25-45 years in good health and CMV-seropositive.

DNA of the CDR3: TGCGCCAGCAGCCACCGGGACACCGGCAGCACTGAAGCTTTCTTT. Amino acid sequence: CASSHRDTGSTEAFF. The V call is TRBV5-1, the J call TRBJ1-1; the D gene is possibly TRBD1 (6 bases). This CDR3 spans 15 amino acids. Germline V gene lookup returns CDR1 SGHRS and CDR2 YFSETQ. The V end was cut by 4 bases, the J end by 4 bases, with 17 bases between. The whole variable domain, remainder taken from reference TRBV5-1 and TRBJ1-1, is KAGVTQTPRYLIKTRGQQVTLSCSPISGHRSVSWYQQTPGQGLQFLFEYFSETQRNKGNFPGRFSGRQFSNSRSEMNVSTLELGDSALYLCASSHRDTGSTEAFFGQGTRLTVV.